This T cell receptor (beta chain) was obtained from a study of shared T cell receptors in the human thymus. Repertoires were generated with immunoSEQ multiplex PCR, while TCRdb's copy carries only in-frame clones and drops some. The repertoire holds 500,000 to 850,000 clones, with more than 70% as singletons. This sample was also put to use in a study of human thymus T cells.

The sample comprised thymocytes. The sequence was obtained from a boy under three years old with a congenital heart defect.

CDR3 protein: CASSLPRDSGNQPQHF. Written as DNA, the CDR3 is TGTGCCAGCAGTTTACCCCGGGACTCTGGCAATCAGCCCCAGCATTTT. The V gene is TRBV28, the J gene TRBJ1-5; D perhaps matches TRBD1 (5 bases). This CDR3 has 16 residues. In germline, CDR1 is MDHEN, CDR2 SYDVKM. V shed 2 bases and J shed 2 bases, with 13 bases lying between them.